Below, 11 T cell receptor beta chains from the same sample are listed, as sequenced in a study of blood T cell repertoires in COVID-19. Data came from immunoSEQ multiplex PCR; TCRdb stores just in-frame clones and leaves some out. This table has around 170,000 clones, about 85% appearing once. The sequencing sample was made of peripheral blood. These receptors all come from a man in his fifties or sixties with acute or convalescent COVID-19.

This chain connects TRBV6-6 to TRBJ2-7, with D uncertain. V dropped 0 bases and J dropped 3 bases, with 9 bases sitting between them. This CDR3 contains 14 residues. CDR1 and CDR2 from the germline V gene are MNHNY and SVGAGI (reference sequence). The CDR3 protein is CASSYSILRYEQYF. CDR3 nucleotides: TGTGCCAGCAGTTACTCGATTCTGCGCTACGAGCAGTACTTC.

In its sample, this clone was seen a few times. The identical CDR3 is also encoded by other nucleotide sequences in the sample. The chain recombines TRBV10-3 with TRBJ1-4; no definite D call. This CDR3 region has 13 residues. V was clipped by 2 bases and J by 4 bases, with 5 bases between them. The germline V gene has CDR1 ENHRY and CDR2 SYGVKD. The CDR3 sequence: CAISEPRNEKLFF. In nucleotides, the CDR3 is TGTGCCATCAGTGAGCCCCGTAATGAAAAACTGTTTTTT.

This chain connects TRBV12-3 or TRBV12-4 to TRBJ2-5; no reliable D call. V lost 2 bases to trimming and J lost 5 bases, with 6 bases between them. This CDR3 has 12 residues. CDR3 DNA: TGTGCCAGCAGTTTATTCCCGGAGACCCAGTACTTC. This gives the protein CASSLFPETQYF.

DNA for the CDR3: TGTGCCAGCAGCTTTGCGCCCACTAGTGGCCCAGCTTATACGCAGTATTTT. This encodes CASSFAPTSGPAYTQYF. This sequence joins TRBV12-1 and TRBJ2-3; TRBD2 is taken as the D call from the table, unchecked against the DNA. TRBV12-1 is a known pseudogene. There are 17 residues in the CDR3.

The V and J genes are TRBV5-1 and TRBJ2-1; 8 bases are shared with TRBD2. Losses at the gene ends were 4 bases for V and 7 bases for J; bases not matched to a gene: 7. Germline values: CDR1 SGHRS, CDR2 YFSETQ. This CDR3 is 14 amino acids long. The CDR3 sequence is CASSPPLAGNEQFF. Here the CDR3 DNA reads TGCGCCAGCAGCCCCCCCCTAGCGGGTAATGAGCAGTTCTTC. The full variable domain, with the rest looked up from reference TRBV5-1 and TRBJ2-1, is KAGVTQTPRYLIKTRGQQVTLSCSPISGHRSVSWYQQTPGQGLQFLFEYFSETQRNKGNFPGRFSGRQFSNSRSEMNVSTLELGDSALYLCASSPPLAGNEQFFGPGTRLTVL.

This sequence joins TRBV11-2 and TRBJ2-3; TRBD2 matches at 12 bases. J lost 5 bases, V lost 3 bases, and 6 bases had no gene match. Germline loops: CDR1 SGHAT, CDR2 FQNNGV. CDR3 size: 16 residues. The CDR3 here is CASSFPLAGGRDTQYF. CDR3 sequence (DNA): TGTGCCAGCAGCTTCCCTCTAGCGGGGGGGCGAGATACGCAGTATTTT.

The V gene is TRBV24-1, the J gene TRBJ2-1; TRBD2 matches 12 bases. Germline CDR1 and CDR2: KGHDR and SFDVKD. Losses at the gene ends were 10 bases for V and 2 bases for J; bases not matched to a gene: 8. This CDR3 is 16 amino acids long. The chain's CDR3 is CATSLAGGPTYNEQFF. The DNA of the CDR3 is TGTGCCACGTCGCTAGCGGGGGGGCCCACCTACAATGAGCAGTTCTTC.

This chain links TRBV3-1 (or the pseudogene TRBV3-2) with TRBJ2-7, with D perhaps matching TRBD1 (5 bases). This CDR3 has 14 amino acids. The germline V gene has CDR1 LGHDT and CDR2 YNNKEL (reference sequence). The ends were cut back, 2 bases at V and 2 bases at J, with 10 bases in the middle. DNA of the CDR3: TGTGCCAGCAGCCAACAGGGAACGACCTACGAGCAGTACTTC. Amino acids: CASSQQGTTYEQYF.

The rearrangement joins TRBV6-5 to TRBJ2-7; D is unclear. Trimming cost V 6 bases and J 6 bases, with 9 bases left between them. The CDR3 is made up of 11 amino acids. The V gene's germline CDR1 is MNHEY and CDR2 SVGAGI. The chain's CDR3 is CASSTSREQYF. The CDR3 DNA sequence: TGTGCCAGCAGCACCAGTCGCGAGCAGTACTTC.

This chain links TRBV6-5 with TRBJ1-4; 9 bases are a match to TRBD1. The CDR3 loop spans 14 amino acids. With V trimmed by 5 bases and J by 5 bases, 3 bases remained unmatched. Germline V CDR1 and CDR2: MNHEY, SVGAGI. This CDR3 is CASSRDRGNEKLFF. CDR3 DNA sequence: TGTGCCAGCAGTCGAGACAGGGGGAATGAAAAACTGTTTTTT.

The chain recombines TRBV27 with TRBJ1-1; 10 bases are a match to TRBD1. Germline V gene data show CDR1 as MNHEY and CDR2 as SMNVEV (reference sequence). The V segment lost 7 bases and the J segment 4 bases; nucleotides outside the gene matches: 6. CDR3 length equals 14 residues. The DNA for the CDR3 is TGTGCCAGCACTCCCGGGACAGGGGTCACTGAAGCTTTCTTT. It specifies CASTPGTGVTEAFF.